The clone carrying this T cell receptor beta chain was counted ten times or more. Trimming took off 6 bases at V and 5 bases at J, with 9 bases between the two ends. The germline V gene encodes CDR1 DFQATT and CDR2 SNEGSKA (reference sequence). The CDR3 is 11 residues long. Using its own MiXCR run on the 5' RACE reads, TCRdb lists one record per CDR3 protein. The sample has more than 65,000 distinct CDR3 sequences; 4% to 6% are singletons. This sample is part of a study of early T cells in non-severe SARS-CoV-2 infection. J is TRBJ2-3 and V is TRBV20-1, with D tentatively TRBD2 (5 bases). Here the sequenced sample was whole blood, taken at baseline. The sequence was collected from an adult who was a healthcare worker with PCR-confirmed SARS-CoV-2 infection or an uninfected control (not recorded which). The donor label of this sample is uncertain. For the CDR3, the DNA is TGCAGTGCCCCCCGGGGAGATACGCAGTATTTT. Translated: CSAPRGDTQYF.